This T cell receptor beta chain was identified during a study of cytomegalovirus exposure and HLA in healthy donors. Regarding the study as a whole: Cytomegalovirus status was reportedly diagnosed by the classifier with high specificity and sensitivity. Apparent HLA restriction characterized most CMV-associated TCR beta chains in a later analysis.

Use of 60 Vbeta and 13 Jbeta primers characterized the PCR. Method: immunoSEQ multiplex PCR; TCRdb's copy keeps in-frame clones and lacks some. The table includes 150,000 to 200,000 clones, 84% detected once. Trimming cost V 6 bases and J 2 bases; bases outside gene matches: 4. Germline loops: CDR1 MNHEY, CDR2 SVGAGI. CDR3 length: 15 residues. As regards this clone: The antigen is unknown. Other DNA sequences from this sample encode an identical CDR3 as well.

V is TRBV6-5 and J is TRBJ1-6, with TRBD1 identical over 7 bases. The sample consisted of PBMCs. The receptor comes from a boy aged 5-17 years in good health and CMV-seronegative. CDR3 DNA: TGTGCCAGCAGCGCAACAGGGGCCTATAATTCACCCCTCCACTTT. This translates into CASSATGAYNSPLHF.